This TCR beta chain is drawn from a study of molecular identifiers for immune sequencing clone quantification (dated by TCRdb to between 2017 and 2018). Study-wide context: For a replicate experiment, RNA from roughly 18,000 or 92,000 naive CD8 T cells was divided into five aliquots, and four of the five aliquots were sequenced. CD8 T cells were used in a methods study to benchmark molecular-identifier clustering-based TCR repertoire sequencing (MIDCIRS) and TCR RNA copy counting. Overall results and qualifications from the work: A single cell's worth of spiked-in Jurkat TCR RNA was reported detectable even among under 1.1 million naive CD8 T cells. Modeling estimated roughly 3 recovered TCR RNA copies per cell, compared with approximately 9.5 by digital PCR, which implies roughly 29% capture efficiency. Clones above 20 RNA copies held over 99% of molecules in CMV-specific effector cells but under 1% in naive cells. The sizes of highly expanded clones could end up underestimated when identical TCR molecules share a barcode. Spiked-in Jurkat TCR RNA (approximately 10 copies' worth), which is not part of the donor repertoire, was contained in the naive libraries. When barcode sub-clustering was omitted, TCR diversity was inflated by chimeric consensus sequences, with chimeras reaching as high as 47%.

Trimming takes 6 bases from V and 5 bases from J, and the germline ends sit 10 bases apart. The CDR3 starts with the cysteine, ends with the phenylalanine, and has 12 residues. CDR3 DNA only is kept here, 36 bases in frame from base 1. The germline V gene specifies MNHEY as CDR1 and SVGEGT as CDR2. This clonotype has ten or more counts. The target of this receptor is not known. Nothing much larger sits one base from this clone, and base qualities are not available. Libraries were prepared through PCR. For sequencing, a NextSeq 500 was employed. Bulk TCR libraries were prepared as previously described, using TCR primers listed in Table S5. Purification of total RNA was performed with the Qiagen AllPrep DNA/RNA kit. Before analysis, reads from multiple sequencing runs of one library were combined. In the source study's methods: Reads were retained only if their TCR constant sequence matched exactly, and those retained reads were trimmed to 150 nt and grouped according to their 12-nt molecular barcodes. Reads within each barcode group were sub-clustered using a 15% Levenshtein threshold, and quality-weighted consensus sequences were constructed for each RNA molecule. Non-functional sequences were discarded, and so were lower-count sequences lying one edit away from another sequence. On the basis of fitting two negative binomial distributions, barcode sub-clusters with fewer than 20% of the maximum read count were discarded. TCRdb trimmed public reads at Q25 via fastp, called clones via MiXCR and kept in-frame beta chains. One record per CDR3 amino acid sequence lists the most common genes and DNA. The V and J calls shown here were made by TCRdb, not taken from the authors' results. Here the sample has some 100,000 distinct CDR3 sequences; under 40% occur a single time. Around 4.2% of the sample is held by the ten biggest clonotypes.

Libraries of naive CD8 T cells were built from about 20,000 to 1,000,000 sorted cells, with 10%, 30% or 50% of the purified RNA used. On a BD FACSAria II, naive CD8 T cells were FACS-sorted as CD8+CD4-CCR7+CD45RA+ and collected into RLT Plus buffer. Under 11 TCR copies' worth of Jurkat RNA were spiked into roughly 19,000-1,000,000 naive CD8 T cell samples to test detection sensitivity. Enrichment of CD8 T cells was performed with RosetteSep CD8+ T Cell Enrichment Cocktail and Ficoll-Paque, after which ACK red cell lysis was carried out. The material sequenced was naive CD8+ T cells from blood, with Jurkat cell RNA spiked in. The cell subset or site label of this sample denotes: FACS-sorted CD8+CD4-CCR7+CD45RA+ naive T cells. The chain links TRBV6-2 or TRBV6-3 with TRBJ2-5, with the D gene too uncertain to name. The receptor was derived from a human donor in good health. Some libraries in this study had Jurkat cell RNA spiked in. The CDR3 sequence is CASSLDSETQYF. The DNA is as follows: TGTGCCAGCAGCTTAGATTCCGAGACCCAGTACTTC.